These 27 T cell receptor beta chains share one sample of origin, sequenced in a study of T cell changes during pregnancy in multiple sclerosis (dated by TCRdb to the late 2010s). The library was prepared using the immunoSEQ multiplex PCR assay. The immuneACCESS repertoire file appears here via TCRdb, limited to in-frame rearrangements. These files lack a portion of the clones; in checked studies, under half of the deficit traces to unresolved V genes, and the cause of the others is not known. The sample table contains 75,000 to 95,000 clones; only one count was recorded for roughly 90% of them. The top ten clonotypes cover 0.9% to 0.95% of the sample. This specimen consisted of peripheral blood, obtained before pregnancy. The receptor source for this set is a female donor with multiple sclerosis, enrolled in a pregnancy study.

The V call is TRBV30, the J call TRBJ1-5; 7 bases are a match to TRBD1. The CDR3 totals 13 residues. J gave up 5 bases and V 3 bases, and 4 bases lay outside the gene matches. CDR1 is GTSNPN and CDR2 is SVGIG in the germline V gene (reference sequence). The CDR3 spells CAWRGDSYQPQHF. The DNA of the CDR3 is TGTGCCTGGAGGGGGGACAGTTATCAGCCCCAGCATTTT.

The CDR3 loop reads CASSYRGRDTEAFF. The CDR3, as DNA: TGTGCCAGCAGTTACAGGGGACGGGACACTGAAGCTTTCTTT. The chain employs TRBV28 and TRBJ1-1; 7 nucleotides agree with TRBD1. This CDR3 has 14 residues. V lost 4 bases to trimming and J lost 3 bases; unmatched junction nucleotides: 5. The germline V gene has CDR1 MDHEN and CDR2 SYDVKM.

The chain links TRBV29-1 to TRBJ1-1, with unresolved D. Germline assignment: CDR1 SQVTM and CDR2 ANQGSEA. Deletions cut 5 bases from V and 2 bases from J, with 12 bases between. The CDR3 runs to 13 residues. The CDR3 DNA is TGCAGCGTTACGACACTTTCAAACACTGAAGCTTTCTTT. Residues: CSVTTLSNTEAFF.

V usage is TRBV5-4 and J usage is TRBJ1-1, with TRBD1 matching 7 bases. The trim removed 4 bases at V and 0 bases at J, leaving 6 bases unmatched. The CDR3 is made up of 15 amino acids. CDR1 is SGHNT, CDR2 YYREEE, per germline (reference sequence). Here the CDR3 reads CASSQTGIMNTEAFF. The CDR3 region has the DNA TGTGCCAGCAGCCAGACAGGGATCATGAACACTGAAGCTTTCTTT.

The chain has TRBV18 and TRBJ1-1; no firm D call. V lost 2 bases to trimming and J lost 1 base, with 8 bases between them. The CDR3 spans 14 residues. Looked up from germline, CDR1 is KGHSH and CDR2 is LQKENI. For the CDR3, the DNA is TGTGCCAGCTCACCAGCTCAGAAGAACACTGAAGCTTTCTTT. Protein sequence: CASSPAQKNTEAFF.

The rearrangement uses TRBV5-1 and TRBJ1-4; D is perhaps TRBD1 (5 bases). The CDR3 has 18 residues. Germline V gene data show CDR1 as SGHRS and CDR2 as YFSETQ. V was clipped by 1 base and J by 0 bases, with 16 bases between them. DNA for the CDR3: TGCGCCAGCAGCTTGCGTCTACAGGCTTTGGCAACTAATGAAAAACTGTTTTTT. As protein: CASSLRLQALATNEKLFF.

The chain combines TRBV27 with TRBJ1-2; TRBD1 agrees at 7 bases. The V gene's germline CDR1 is MNHEY and CDR2 SMNVEV (reference sequence). The CDR3 covers 13 residues. Losses at the gene ends were 5 bases for V and 3 bases for J; bases not matched to a gene: 3. In nucleotides, the CDR3 is TGTGCCAGCAGTCCCAGGGGGGACTATGGCTACACCTTC. This encodes CASSPRGDYGYTF.

The V call is TRBV5-1, the J call TRBJ2-7; no firm D call. This CDR3 spans 14 amino acids. The V gene lost 0 bases and the J gene lost 5 bases, with 12 bases spanning the gap. Per the germline V gene, CDR1 is SGHRS and CDR2 is YFSETQ. As DNA, the CDR3 is TGCGCCAGCAGCTTGGTTGGCGGTAGAGACGAGCAGTACTTC. Translation: CASSLVGGRDEQYF.

This clone occurred a few times. The chain recombines TRBV29-1 with TRBJ1-1, with 11 positions matching TRBD1. The V gene end was trimmed by 6 bases and the J gene end by 5 bases; junction bases not matched to a gene: 5. This CDR3 has 13 amino acids. Germline values: CDR1 SQVTM, CDR2 ANQGSEA. The CDR3 DNA sequence: TGCAGCGTACGGGACAGGGGGTTAACTGAAGCTTTCTTT. This codes for CSVRDRGLTEAFF.

The rearrangement joins TRBV9 to TRBJ2-7; 10 nucleotides align to TRBD2. V shed 4 bases, J shed 3 bases, and the junction held 7 bases outside the gene matches. Germline V gene data show CDR1 as SGDLS and CDR2 as YYNGEE. The CDR3 runs 15 residues. CDR3 coding DNA: TGTGCCAGCAGCCCCTCGCTAGCGGGGGTCTACGAGCAGTACTTC. This sequence encodes CASSPSLAGVYEQYF.

This chain joins TRBV18 and TRBJ1-1; a possible D gene is TRBD1 (5 bases). Per the germline V gene, CDR1 is KGHSH and CDR2 is LQKENI. The CDR3 totals 14 residues. The V gene lost 4 bases and the J gene lost 4 bases, with 13 bases spanning the gap. In DNA form, the CDR3 reads TGTGCCAGCTCACGGGGCTTATGGGGCACTGAAGCTTTCTTT. This encodes CASSRGLWGTEAFF. The complete variable domain, with remaining parts taken from reference TRBV18 and TRBJ1-1, reads NAGVMQNPRHLVRRRGQEARLRCSPMKGHSHVYWYRQLPEEGLKFMVYLQKENIIDESGMPKERFSAEFPKEGPSILRIQQVVRGDSAAYFCASSRGLWGTEAFFGQGTRLTVV.

This chain connects TRBV7-2 to TRBJ2-2; D uncertain. Per germline, CDR1 SGHTA and CDR2 FQGNSA. This CDR3 spans 18 amino acids. With 5 bases removed from V and 0 bases from J, the gap between germline ends came to 19 bases. This CDR3 is CASSLRVGSSANTGELFF. In DNA form, the CDR3 reads TGTGCCAGCAGCCTCCGCGTGGGCAGCTCTGCGAACACCGGGGAGCTGTTTTTT.

The chain uses TRBV25-1 and TRBJ2-7; 10 bases are a match to TRBD2. The length of the CDR3 is 14 residues. The V gene's germline CDR1 is MGHDK and CDR2 SYGVNS. The V segment lost 6 bases and the J segment 6 bases; nucleotides outside the gene matches: 8. The CDR3 sequence: CASSPTSGRGEQYF. CDR3 DNA: TGTGCCAGCAGCCCGACTAGCGGGCGTGGCGAGCAGTACTTC.

The chain carries TRBV5-1 and TRBJ2-3; 10 bases fit TRBD2. With V trimmed by 5 bases and J by 3 bases, 9 bases remained unmatched. The CDR3 is 16 residues long. Germline V gives CDR1 SGHRS, CDR2 YFSETQ. DNA of the CDR3: TGCGCCAGCAGTCCAACTAGCGGGACAGTAACAGATACGCAGTATTTT. It yields the protein CASSPTSGTVTDTQYF.

V and J are TRBV7-6 and TRBJ2-4; 11 bases line up with TRBD1. With V trimmed by 4 bases and J by 6 bases, 5 bases remained unmatched. CDR3 size: 15 residues. From germline, CDR1 is SGHVS and CDR2 FNYEAQ. In DNA, the CDR3 is TGTGCCAGCAGCTCCACCGGGACAGGGGGAAACATTCAGTACTTC. Amino acid sequence: CASSSTGTGGNIQYF. Based on the CDR3 plus reference TRBV7-6 and TRBJ2-4, the full variable domain is GAGVSQSPRYKVTKRGQDVALRCDPISGHVSLYWYRQALGQGPEFLTYFNYEAQQDKSGLPNDRFSAERPEGSISTLTIQRTEQRDSAMYRCASSSTGTGGNIQYFGAGTRLSVL.

J is TRBJ2-5 and V is TRBV5-1, with 9 bases that match TRBD1. This CDR3 is 15 amino acids long. V shed 3 bases and J 6 bases; nucleotides not matched to a gene: 9. The germline gives CDR1 SGHRS, CDR2 YFSETQ. The CDR3 spells CASSSTGDRDQTQYF. The CDR3 DNA follows: TGCGCCAGCAGCTCGACGGGGGACAGGGATCAGACCCAGTACTTC.

This chain joins TRBV30 and TRBJ2-7; TRBD2 might be the D (5 bases). The CDR3 spans 13 residues. Germline V lookup: CDR1 GTSNPN, CDR2 SVGIG (reference sequence). The V end was cut by 1 base, the J end by 9 bases, with 16 bases between. CDR3 nucleotide sequence: TGTGCCTGGAGTGGCTACGGGGTCTCGCGGCAGTACTTC. It specifies CAWSGYGVSRQYF. The full variable domain, rest sourced from reference TRBV30 and TRBJ2-7, is SQTIHQWPATLVQPVGSPLSLECTVEGTSNPNLYWYRQAAGRGLQLLFYSVGIGQISSEVPQNLSASRPQDRQFILSSKKLLLSDSGFYLCAWSGYGVSRQYFGPGTRLTVT.

The CDR3 DNA reads as TGTGCCAGCAGCGATACAGGGGGACGCTCCTACGAGCAGTACTTC. Its translation is CASSDTGGRSYEQYF. The chain combines TRBV5-5 with TRBJ2-7, with 8 bases aligning to TRBD1. V was clipped by 4 bases and J by 0 bases; unmatched bases: 6. The CDR3 consists of 15 residues. Germline lookup yields CDR1 SGHKS and CDR2 YYEKEE (reference sequence).

The chain recombines TRBV21-1 with TRBJ2-3; the table's TRBD1 call for D was not verified on the DNA. TRBV21-1 is described as a pseudogene. The CDR3 loop spans 21 amino acids. This chain's CDR3 is CASSKEVVVRTVSTYTDTQYF. The DNA of the CDR3 is TGTGCCAGCAGCAAGGAAGTGGTAGTTCGAACAGTCTCAACTTACACAGATACGCAGTATTTT.

The rearrangement joins TRBV25-1 to TRBJ2-5; the match to TRBD2 covers 11 bases. Germline-derived CDR1 and CDR2 are MGHDK and SYGVNS. The V and J ends lost 6 bases and 4 bases, in that order; junction bases with no gene match: 10. The CDR3 totals 16 residues. The CDR3 DNA is TGTGCCAGCAGGGCAGGGGCTAGCGGGAGGAGAGAGACCCAGTACTTC. Protein sequence: CASRAGASGRRETQYF.

The rearrangement uses TRBV7-9 and TRBJ2-3, with TRBD2 matching 11 bases. V shed 2 bases and J 1 base; nucleotides not matched to a gene: 5. This CDR3 contains 17 residues. Germline loops: CDR1 SEHNR, CDR2 FQNEAQ (reference sequence). This CDR3 is CASSLTLAGGGTDTQYF. As DNA, the CDR3 is TGTGCCAGCAGCTTAACTCTAGCGGGGGGTGGCACAGATACGCAGTATTTT.

This chain uses TRBV6-4 with TRBJ2-3, with D possibly being TRBD2 (7 bases). The CDR3 length is 15 residues. In germline, CDR1 is MRHNA, CDR2 SNTAGT. Deletions cut 3 bases from V and 3 bases from J, with 13 bases between. For the CDR3, the DNA is TGTGCCAGCAGTGAGGCGGGGGCTGCGACAGATACGCAGTATTTT. Its protein is CASSEAGAATDTQYF.

The V gene is TRBV5-4, the J gene TRBJ2-2; maybe TRBD2 (5 bases). Germline V lookup: CDR1 SGHNT, CDR2 YYREEE (reference sequence). The CDR3 has 12 amino acids. The CDR3 DNA reads TGTGTCTGGGATGAGGGCATGGGGGAGCTGTTTTTT. Residues: CVWDEGMGELFF. Variable domain in full (rest from reference TRBV5-4 and TRBJ2-2): ETGVTQSPTHLIKTRGQQVTLRCSSQSGHNTVSWYQQALGQGPQFIFQYYREEENGRGNFPPRFSGLQFPNYSSELNVNALELDDSALYLCVWDEGMGELFFGEGSRLTVL.

This chain connects TRBV10-1 to TRBJ2-7; 7 bases map to TRBD1. V lost 10 bases to trimming and J lost 3 bases; unmatched junction nucleotides: 12. CDR3 length: 14 residues. Germline V gene data show CDR1 as WNHNN and CDR2 as SYGVQD (reference sequence). The CDR3 sequence: CAKDPGTVYYEQYF. In DNA, the CDR3 is TGCGCCAAAGATCCCGGGACAGTCTACTACGAGCAGTACTTC.

The genes are TRBV10-2 and TRBJ2-4; 8 bases match TRBD1. The length of the CDR3 is 16 residues. Germline loops: CDR1 WSHSY, CDR2 SAAADI. V lost 4 bases and J lost 2; bases outside the gene matches: 7. The CDR3 is CASSGGTGGSKNIQYF. CDR3 sequence (DNA): TGCGCCAGCAGTGGGGGGACAGGTGGATCCAAAAACATTCAGTACTTC.

V and J are TRBV11-3 and TRBJ2-3; D not resolved. The ends were cut back, 1 base at V and 2 bases at J, with 7 bases in the middle. The CDR3 length is 14 residues. Germline CDR1 is SGHNT and CDR2 is YENEEA. DNA for the CDR3: TGTGCCAGCAGCTTAGGGGCAGTCACAGATACGCAGTATTTT. Its protein is CASSLGAVTDTQYF.

This chain uses TRBV9 with TRBJ1-1; a weak D match, TRBD1 (6 bases). This CDR3 is built from 14 residues. Germline V gene data show CDR1 as SGDLS and CDR2 as YYNGEE. The germline V and J ends were trimmed by 6 bases and 3 bases, with 15 bases remaining between them. The CDR3 here is CASKLKRGYTEAFF. In nucleotides, the CDR3 is TGTGCCAGCAAGCTTAAAAGGGGGTACACTGAAGCTTTCTTT.